The 30 T cell receptor beta chains below come from one sample, sequenced in a study of blood T cell repertoires in COVID-19. Only in-frame clones appear in the TCRdb table, and some are missing; sequencing was by immunoSEQ multiplex PCR. The sample records 320,000 or so clones, over 70% being singletons. The sequenced sample consisted of PBMCs or T cells enriched from blood (not recorded which). These receptors came from a man aged 25-45 years who had recovered from COVID-19.

This rearrangement joins TRBV19 to TRBJ2-2; 7 bases are shared with TRBD1. Germline V gene sequence: CDR1 LNHDA, CDR2 SQIVND (reference sequence). The CDR3 extends over 14 amino acids. V dropped 0 bases and J dropped 10; count of bases not matched to a gene: 5. The CDR3 loop is CASSIDSGQQELFF. In DNA, the CDR3 is TGTGCCAGTAGTATAGATTCGGGACAGCAGGAGCTGTTTTTT. The full variable domain, its missing parts supplied by reference TRBV19 and TRBJ2-2, is DGGITQSPKYLFRKEGQNVTLSCEQNLNHDAMYWYRQDPGQGLRLIYYSQIVNDFQKGDIAEGYSVSREKKESFPLTVTSAQKNPTAFYLCASSIDSGQQELFFGEGSRLTVL.

The rearrangement links TRBV30 to TRBJ1-1; the match to TRBD1 covers 8 bases. CDR1 and CDR2 from the germline V gene are GTSNPN and SVGIG (reference sequence). The CDR3 consists of 14 residues. With 3 bases clipped from V and 2 bases from J, the junction kept 5 bases outside the gene matches. DNA of the CDR3: TGTGCCTGGAGATCGTCAGGGGGCAACACTGAAGCTTTCTTT. It codes for CAWRSSGGNTEAFF.

The CDR3 nucleotides read TGTGCCAGCAGTTTGGGACTAGGATTTCGCGAGCAGTACTTC. This codes for CASSLGLGFREQYF. This sequence joins TRBV28 and TRBJ2-7; 8 nucleotides agree with TRBD2. The trim removed 3 bases at V and 6 bases at J, leaving 7 bases unmatched. CDR1 is MDHEN, CDR2 SYDVKM, per germline. The CDR3 has 14 amino acids.

This chain connects TRBV7-9 to TRBJ1-1; D call uncertain. Germline V gives CDR1 SEHNR, CDR2 FQNEAQ (reference sequence). With 7 bases removed from V and 5 bases from J, the gap between germline ends came to 11 bases. There are 12 residues in the CDR3. The CDR3 protein is CASTGGGTEAFF. CDR3 bases: TGTGCCAGCACGGGCGGAGGTACTGAAGCTTTCTTT.

The gene calls are TRBV6-5 and TRBJ1-3; possible D gene TRBD1, 6 bases. With 4 bases removed from V and 2 bases from J, the gap between germline ends came to 12 bases. CDR1 is MNHEY, CDR2 SVGAGI, per germline. CDR3 size: 15 residues. CDR3: CASSSTGSTGNTIYF. The CDR3 nucleotides are TGTGCCAGCAGTTCCACAGGGTCAACTGGAAACACCATATATTTT.

V usage is TRBV2 and J usage is TRBJ1-2, with a possible D match to TRBD1 (6 bases). V was trimmed by 8 bases and J by 0 bases, leaving 16 bases between them. Germline values: CDR1 SNHLY, CDR2 FYNNEI. This CDR3 spans 15 amino acids. The CDR3 region is CASGPKGETNYGYTF. The CDR3 DNA is TGTGCCAGCGGCCCGAAGGGGGAGACTAACTATGGCTACACCTTC.

The DNA of the CDR3 is TGTGCCAGCAGTGAAGTGGCGGACAGGGCTGGGGAGCAGTACTTC. Protein product: CASSEVADRAGEQYF. The J gene is TRBJ2-7, the V gene TRBV6-1; 8 bases agree with TRBD1. V was pared by 1 base and J by 7 bases, with 9 bases of the junction left unmatched. CDR3 length: 15 residues. CDR1 is MNHNS and CDR2 is SASEGT in the germline V gene.

This chain connects TRBV6-5 to TRBJ2-1, with 13 bases identical to TRBD2. Germline V gene data show CDR1 as MNHEY and CDR2 as SVGAGI. V was pared by 0 bases and J by 7 bases, with 3 bases of the junction left unmatched. This CDR3 has 16 amino acids. CDR3 DNA sequence: TGTGCCAGCAGTTACTCGATACTAGCGGGGGGGAATGAGCAGTTCTTC. Residues: CASSYSILAGGNEQFF.

This clone was picked up one time. V is TRBV6-5 and J is TRBJ1-3; perhaps TRBD1 as D (6 bases). The CDR3 runs 15 residues. Germline lookup yields CDR1 MNHEY and CDR2 SVGAGI. V dropped 0 bases and J dropped 4 bases, with 10 bases sitting between them. CDR3 bases: TGTGCCAGCAGTTACTCTGGGACACGGGGAAACACCATATATTTT. Encoded protein: CASSYSGTRGNTIYF.

The gene calls are TRBV5-1 and TRBJ1-2; 12 nucleotides line up with TRBD1. CDR3 length equals 15 residues. The junction had 4 bases not matched to a gene; V was cut back by 3 bases and J by 4 bases. Germline loops: CDR1 SGHRS, CDR2 YFSETQ. The CDR3 protein is CASSSGTGGFYGYTF. CDR3 nucleotide sequence: TGCGCCAGCAGCTCCGGGACAGGGGGCTTCTATGGCTACACCTTC.

The V gene is TRBV6-6, the J gene TRBJ1-4, with D hard to call. V lost 6 bases and J 0 bases, leaving 8 bases between the germline ends. This CDR3 has 14 residues. Looked up from germline, CDR1 is MNHNY and CDR2 is SVGAGI (reference sequence). The CDR3 spells CASRGDATNEKLFF. The CDR3 DNA is TGTGCCAGCAGGGGAGATGCAACTAATGAAAAACTGTTTTTT.

The chain uses TRBV28 and TRBJ1-2; D is perhaps TRBD1 (5 bases). The CDR3 consists of 16 residues. Germline V CDR1 and CDR2: MDHEN, SYDVKM. V was trimmed by 3 bases and J by 0 bases, leaving 14 bases between them. The CDR3 sequence is CASSLGGAEANYGYTF. In DNA, the CDR3 is TGTGCCAGCAGTTTGGGAGGGGCAGAGGCTAACTATGGCTACACCTTC.

This chain joins TRBV5-1 and TRBJ2-7; the match to TRBD1 covers 8 bases. This CDR3 region has 14 residues. Trimming cost V 0 bases and J 4 bases; bases outside gene matches: 3. Germline CDR1 SGHRS, CDR2 YFSETQ. The CDR3 sequence: CASSLVTGEYEQYF. CDR3 in DNA: TGCGCCAGCAGCTTGGTGACAGGGGAATACGAGCAGTACTTC.

The sample holds one count of this clone. This chain joins TRBV6-4 and TRBJ1-5, with D maybe TRBD1 (6 bases). V lost 0 bases and J 7 bases, leaving 16 bases between the germline ends. The germline gives CDR1 MRHNA, CDR2 SNTAGT. The CDR3 consists of 16 residues. In DNA, the CDR3 is TGTGCCAGCAGTGACTCTGGGGCAGGGGAAGGCCAGCCCCAGCATTTT. Translation: CASSDSGAGEGQPQHF.

This clone was seen repeatedly, ten times or more. The chain uses TRBV2 and TRBJ1-6; D unresolved. Trimming took off 8 bases at V and 6 bases at J, with 14 bases between the two ends. Germline CDR1 SNHLY, CDR2 FYNNEI. This CDR3 region has 14 residues. CDR3 loop: CASLAQAGNSPLHF. DNA for the CDR3: TGTGCCAGCCTCGCCCAGGCGGGTAATTCACCCCTCCACTTT.

V gene TRBV6-5 combines with J gene TRBJ2-7; TRBD2 matches at 7 bases. J gave up 6 bases and V 8 bases, and 16 bases lay outside the gene matches. This CDR3 contains 15 residues. Germline CDR1 MNHEY, CDR2 SVGAGI. CDR3 sequence (DNA): TGTGCCAGCGTCCAGGGTTCGGGGGGTAGGGGCGAGCAGTACTTC. Its translation is CASVQGSGGRGEQYF.

The V gene is TRBV19, the J gene TRBJ1-6; perhaps TRBD1 as D (5 bases). Per the germline V gene, CDR1 is LNHDA and CDR2 is SQIVND (reference sequence). V was cut by 3 bases and J by 6 bases, with 12 bases left in between. There are 15 residues in the CDR3. For the CDR3, the DNA is TGTGCCAGTAGTATCGGGGGACGGATTAATTCACCCCTCCACTTT. Its protein is CASSIGGRINSPLHF.

The sample holds one count of this clone. V usage is TRBV7-6 and J usage is TRBJ2-2; 8 nucleotides line up with TRBD2. The CDR3 contains 16 residues. The junction had 4 bases not matched to a gene; V was cut back by 2 bases and J by 2 bases. Per the germline V gene, CDR1 is SGHVS and CDR2 is FNYEAQ. CDR3 in amino acids: CASSLSGGVNTGELFF. Here the CDR3 DNA reads TGTGCCAGCAGCTTATCCGGGGGGGTCAACACCGGGGAGCTGTTTTTT.

The V and J genes are TRBV14 and TRBJ1-6, with 10 bases fitting TRBD1. This CDR3 has 17 amino acids. The J segment lost 10 bases and the V segment lost 5 bases, leaving 14 bases of the junction unmatched. Germline V gene lookup returns CDR1 SGHDN and CDR2 FVKESK. CDR3 loop: CASSDSRDRGVRSPLHF. For the CDR3, the DNA is TGTGCCAGCAGCGACTCCCGGGACAGGGGAGTGAGATCACCCCTCCACTTT.

The V call is TRBV11-2, the J call TRBJ2-7; 10 nucleotides agree with TRBD1. With V trimmed by 5 bases and J by 3 bases, 4 bases remained unmatched. Germline V gene sequence: CDR1 SGHAT, CDR2 FQNNGV. The CDR3 runs to 14 residues. DNA of the CDR3: TGTGCCAGCAGCCCGGACAGGGGGTACTACGAGCAGTACTTC. Its protein is CASSPDRGYYEQYF.

The chain employs TRBV11-2 and TRBJ2-3; D gene unclear. The CDR3 consists of 12 residues. Germline CDR1 is SGHAT and CDR2 is FQNNGV. V lost 4 bases, J lost 2 bases, and 4 bases lay in between. CDR3 sequence: CASSSHTDTQYF. DNA for the CDR3: TGTGCCAGCAGCTCCCACACAGATACGCAGTATTTT.

This clone has a single count. The CDR3 reads CASSLDAGNNEQFF. DNA of the CDR3: TGTGCCAGCAGCTTAGATGCGGGGAACAATGAGCAGTTCTTC. The rearrangement links TRBV7-2 to TRBJ2-1, with a tentative D call TRBD2 (6 bases). The germline V gene encodes CDR1 SGHTA and CDR2 FQGNSA. V gave up 1 base and J gave up 5 bases, with 9 bases separating them. The CDR3 length is 14 residues.

This clone was found a few times. The chain uses TRBV20-1 and TRBJ1-2; 7 bases match TRBD1. This CDR3 is 11 amino acids long. J was trimmed by 8 bases and V by 6 bases; bases with no gene match: 6. Germline CDR1 reads DFQATT; CDR2 reads SNEGSKA (reference sequence). CDR3 coding DNA: TGCAGTGCCCATAACAGGGGCGGCTACACCTTC. Amino acid sequence: CSAHNRGGYTF.

The rearrangement joins TRBV7-6 to TRBJ1-2, with TRBD1 matching 7 bases. This CDR3 has 15 amino acids. V lost 1 base to trimming and J lost 6 bases; unmatched junction nucleotides: 8. Germline CDR1 SGHVS, CDR2 FNYEAQ. The CDR3 reads CASSLVPGGSNGYTF. CDR3 nucleotide sequence: TGTGCCAGCAGCTTAGTCCCAGGGGGTTCTAATGGCTACACCTTC. The complete variable domain, with remaining parts taken from reference TRBV7-6 and TRBJ1-2, reads GAGVSQSPRYKVTKRGQDVALRCDPISGHVSLYWYRQALGQGPEFLTYFNYEAQQDKSGLPNDRFSAERPEGSISTLTIQRTEQRDSAMYRCASSLVPGGSNGYTFGSGTRLTVV.

V gene TRBV10-3 combines with J gene TRBJ1-6; TRBD1 might be the D (5 bases). CDR3 length equals 13 residues. In germline, CDR1 is ENHRY, CDR2 SYGVKD. V shed 7 bases and J shed 7 bases, with 11 bases lying between them. CDR3 DNA: TGTGCCATCACCTGGGAGGGGAATTCACCCCTCCACTTT. Protein: CAITWEGNSPLHF.

The chain uses TRBV5-6 and TRBJ2-6, with D tentatively TRBD1 (6 bases). The V end was cut by 4 bases, the J end by 6 bases, with 20 bases between. Germline assignment: CDR1 SGHDT and CDR2 YYEEEE. CDR3 size: 17 residues. The chain's CDR3 is CASSQLTGLLMANVLTF. The DNA for the CDR3 is TGTGCCAGCAGCCAACTGACAGGCCTTTTGATGGCCAACGTCCTGACTTTC.

This clone was detected only once. The chain employs TRBV7-9 and TRBJ1-2; 10 bases agree with TRBD1. V was pared by 3 bases and J by 6 bases, with 4 bases of the junction left unmatched. In germline, CDR1 is SEHNR, CDR2 FQNEAQ (reference sequence). The CDR3 totals 14 residues. CDR3 in amino acids: CASSLGQGFDGYTF. CDR3 bases: TGTGCCAGCAGCTTGGGACAGGGGTTCGATGGCTACACCTTC.

The CDR3 protein is CASSLGGRDSYNEQFF. The CDR3 DNA sequence: TGTGCCAGCAGTTTGGGAGGCAGGGACTCCTACAATGAGCAGTTCTTC. The J gene is TRBJ2-1, the V gene TRBV28, with D maybe TRBD2 (6 bases). The germline V and J ends were trimmed by 3 bases and 0 bases, with 12 bases remaining between them. Per germline, CDR1 MDHEN and CDR2 SYDVKM. This CDR3 region has 16 residues.

The CDR3 protein is CASSSLPPTGSFNEKLFF. In DNA form, the CDR3 reads TGTGCCAGCAGCTCCCTCCCCCCCACAGGGTCCTTTAATGAAAAACTGTTTTTT. This chain connects TRBV11-2 to TRBJ1-4; D possibly corresponds to TRBD1 (6 bases). The CDR3 consists of 18 residues. In germline, CDR1 is SGHAT, CDR2 FQNNGV. V was shortened by 4 bases and J by 4 bases, with 22 bases between the two germline ends.

The rearrangement uses TRBV5-1 and TRBJ1-2; 7 bases are shared with TRBD1. Trimming cost V 2 bases and J 2 bases; bases outside gene matches: 12. Germline V lookup: CDR1 SGHRS, CDR2 YFSETQ. The CDR3 spans 17 residues. The CDR3 region has the DNA TGCGCCAGCAGCTTAACCCCCGACAGGGTCGGGAACTATGGCTACACCTTC. Amino acids: CASSLTPDRVGNYGYTF.